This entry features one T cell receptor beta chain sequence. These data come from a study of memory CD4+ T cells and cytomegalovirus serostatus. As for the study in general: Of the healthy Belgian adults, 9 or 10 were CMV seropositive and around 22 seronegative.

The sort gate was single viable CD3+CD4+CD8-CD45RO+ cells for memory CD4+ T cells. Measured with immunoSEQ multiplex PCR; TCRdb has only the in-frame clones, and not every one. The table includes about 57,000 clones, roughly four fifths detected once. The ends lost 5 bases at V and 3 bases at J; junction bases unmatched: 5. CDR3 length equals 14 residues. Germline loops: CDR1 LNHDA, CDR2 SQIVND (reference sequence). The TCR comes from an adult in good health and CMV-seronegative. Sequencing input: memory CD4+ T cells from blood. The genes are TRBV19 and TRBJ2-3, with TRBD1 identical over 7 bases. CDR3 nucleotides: TGTGCCAGTAGTTCCAGGGGGTCTACAGATACGCAGTATTTT. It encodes CASSSRGSTDTQYF.